The clone carrying this T cell receptor (beta chain) was counted many times. What it recognizes is unknown. The lymph nodes were axillary draining lymph nodes from breast cancer patients. Each CDR3 protein gets one entry after TCRdb re-called the multiplex PCR reads with MiXCR. The table includes 100,000 to 150,000 distinct CDR3 sequences, 20% to 25% detected once. This record comes from a study of breast tumors, draining lymph nodes, adjacent tissues. CDR3 length: 12 residues. After removal of 8 bases from V and 4 bases from J, the junction contained 4 bases not matched to a gene. General study points: Luminal-like breast cancer showed significantly greater tumor-nontumor repertoire similarity than basal-like breast cancer did.

Sequencing was done on a sample of axillary lymph node tissue. The genes are TRBV12-3 or TRBV12-4 and TRBJ1-2; the match to TRBD1 covers 7 bases. The sequence came from a female donor with breast cancer. Some clones in this sample may be carry-over from other donors' samples. CDR3: CASRDRAYGYTF. Written as DNA, the CDR3 is TGTGCCAGCCGGGACAGAGCCTATGGCTACACCTTC.